One T cell receptor (beta chain) is described in this entry. Its specificity is not known. The data originate from a study of Tregs in tolerant kidney transplant recipients. With 7 bases clipped from V and 0 bases from J, the junction kept 5 bases outside the gene matches. The CDR3 spans 15 residues. The V gene's germline CDR1 is SGHDT and CDR2 YYEEEE. Unstimulated regulatory T cells (CD4+CD25+CD127-), CD4+CD25- non-regulatory cells, CD4 and CD8 cells were FACS-sorted from thawed PBMCs. Regarding the study as a whole: For some patients, primers changed over time, blocking nucleotide-level comparison. Activated donor B cell expansion appeared to reveal the most relevant donor-specific TCRbeta repertoire. In tolerant patients, donor-specific Tregs outgrew total Tregs, suggesting antigen-driven expansion.

Some clones are missing from TCRdb's copy, which holds only in-frame ones; the method was immunoSEQ multiplex PCR. The sample has over 60,000 clones, approximately 91% seen once. The chain combines TRBV5-6 with TRBJ2-1; 9 nucleotides match TRBD2. This specimen consisted of CD4+ T cells from blood, obtained before the transplant. The source of this sequence is a human donor who received a combined kidney and bone marrow transplant. The CDR3 region is CASDFSGSSYNEQFF. CDR3 bases: TGTGCCAGCGACTTTAGCGGGAGCTCCTACAATGAGCAGTTCTTC. Full variable domain (outside the CDR3, taken from reference TRBV5-6 and TRBJ2-1): DAGVTQSPTHLIKTRGQQVTLRCSPKSGHDTVSWYQQALGQGPQFIFQYYEEEERQRGNFPDRFSGHQFPNYSSELNVNALLLGDSALYLCASDFSGSSYNEQFFGPGTRLTVL.